This is a list of T cell receptor beta chains from one sample in a study of blood T cells in healthy people across ages. Each CDR3 protein gets one entry after TCRdb re-called the 5' RACE reads with MiXCR. This sample yields under 700,000 distinct CDR3 sequences, of which around 24% are seen a single time; 7.5% to 9% belongs to the top ten. This sample also belongs to another study, concerning T cells of mothers and their children.

Sequenced input: blood. These receptors all come from a boy between 5 and 17 years old in good health. CDR3s include the opening cysteine and the closing phenylalanine or tryptophan. A D gene is named only where the DNA matches it firmly. Size is omitted from some rows. Given values are once, few, many or a class for expanded clones.

V gene,D gene,clone size,J gene,CDR3 protein,CDR3 DNA
TRBV4-3,.,.,TRBJ2-1,CASSQGATDLAEQFF,TGCGCCAGCAGCCAAGGAGCGACTGACCTTGCTGAGCAGTTCTTC
TRBV18,.,.,TRBJ2-7,CASSPPEGAPYEQYF,TGTGCCAGCTCACCACCGGAGGGGGCCCCCTACGAGCAGTACTTC
TRBV4-1,.,.,TRBJ1-1,CASSPPPPNTEAFF,TGCGCCAGCAGCCCGCCTCCTCCGAACACTGAAGCTTTCTTT
TRBV4-3,.,.,TRBJ1-2,CASSRQNYGYTF,TGCGCCAGCAGCCGACAAAACTATGGCTACACCTTC
TRBV6-5,TRBD1,.,TRBJ2-7,CASSSGQGSRYEQYF,TGTGCCAGCAGCTCCGGACAGGGAAGTCGGTACGAGCAGTACTTC
TRBV11-2,.,.,TRBJ2-1,CASSLGWPGSHNEQFF,TGTGCCAGCAGCTTAGGGTGGCCAGGGAGCCACAATGAGCAGTTCTTC
TRBV7-8,.,.,TRBJ2-7,CASSLGELQRSSSYEQYF,TGTGCCAGCAGCTTAGGGGAATTGCAGCGGTCCAGCTCCTACGAGCAGTACTTC
TRBV20-1,.,few,TRBJ2-5,CSARDRGEWETQYF,TGCAGTGCTAGAGATCGGGGAGAGTGGGAGACCCAGTACTTC
TRBV19,.,.,TRBJ2-5,CASSHSDRAAQETQYF,TGTGCCAGTAGTCACTCTGACCGGGCGGCACAAGAGACCCAGTACTTC
TRBV9,TRBD1,few,TRBJ1-3,CASSVAGTGVGNTIYF,TGTGCCAGCAGCGTCGCCGGGACAGGGGTTGGAAACACCATATATTTT
TRBV27,.,.,TRBJ1-1,CASSFTQGNTEAFF,TGTGCCAGCAGTTTCACACAGGGAAACACTGAAGCTTTCTTT
TRBV5-1,.,few,TRBJ2-1,CASSLVQGVNEQFF,TGCGCCAGCAGCTTGGTTCAGGGAGTCAATGAGCAGTTCTTC
TRBV12-3/TRBV12-4,.,few,TRBJ2-7,CASSFDLRQGSYEQYF,TGTGCCAGCAGTTTCGACCTAAGGCAGGGCTCCTACGAGCAGTACTTC
TRBV6-2/TRBV6-3,TRBD2,many,TRBJ2-7,CASSPVTSGNEQYF,TGTGCCAGCAGTCCGGTGACTAGCGGCAACGAGCAGTACTTC
TRBV11-3,TRBD2,.,TRBJ2-1,CASSLRQREPTYNEQFF,TGTGCCAGCAGCTTAAGACAGCGGGAGCCTACCTACAATGAGCAGTTCTTC
TRBV15,TRBD1,few,TRBJ2-2,CATSGGQGRTRRSGELFF,TGTGCCACCAGCGGGGGACAGGGCCGTACCCGTCGGTCCGGGGAGCTGTTTTTT
TRBV12-5,.,few,TRBJ2-1,CASGFGNEQFF,TGTGCTAGTGGTTTTGGGAATGAGCAGTTCTTC
TRBV5-1,.,.,TRBJ2-5,CASSDRSRGETQYF,TGCGCCAGCAGCGACCGGAGCCGTGGGGAGACCCAGTACTTC
TRBV20-1,.,few,TRBJ2-7,CSARDPVYYEQYF,TGCAGTGCTAGAGACCCCGTCTACTACGAGCAGTACTTC
TRBV7-7,TRBD1,.,TRBJ1-1,CASSQIRDRAMNTEAFF,TGTGCTAGCAGTCAAATCCGGGACAGGGCCATGAACACTGAAGCTTTCTTT
TRBV20-1,.,medium-sized,TRBJ1-1,CSAQWGDTEAFF,TGCAGTGCTCAATGGGGGGACACTGAAGCTTTCTTT
TRBV7-8,.,few,TRBJ2-2,CASSIGNGPLTNYTGELFF,TGTGCCAGCAGCATAGGGAACGGGCCCCTAACAAACTACACCGGGGAGCTGTTTTTT
TRBV4-1,.,.,TRBJ2-7,CASSQEQGFRYEQYF,TGCGCCAGCAGCCAAGAACAGGGTTTTAGGTACGAGCAGTACTTC
TRBV5-6,TRBD1,.,TRBJ2-5,CASSQNPGHGDRIQETQYF,TGTGCCAGCAGCCAGAATCCCGGACATGGGGACAGGATACAAGAGACCCAGTACTTC
TRBV7-3,.,.,TRBJ1-2,CASSLTGTNYGYTF,TGTGCCAGCAGCCTAACGGGGACTAACTATGGCTACACCTTC
TRBV6-1,.,.,TRBJ2-2,CASSPHSDTGELFF,TGTGCCAGCAGTCCACATAGCGACACCGGGGAGCTGTTTTTT
TRBV5-1,.,many,TRBJ2-5,CASSLRGGAEETQYF,TGCGCCAGCAGCTTGCGCGGGGGCGCGGAAGAGACCCAGTACTTC
TRBV30,.,few,TRBJ1-2,CAWSGVAVGYTF,TGTGCCTGGAGTGGGGTGGCGGTTGGCTACACCTTC
TRBV2,.,.,TRBJ2-1,CASSLRGGGNNEQFF,TGTGCCAGCAGCCTCCGGGGTGGGGGGAACAATGAGCAGTTCTTC
TRBV7-2,.,.,TRBJ2-5,CASSLIRGVETQYF,TGTGCCAGCAGCCTAATAAGGGGGGTGGAGACCCAGTACTTC
TRBV20-1,.,.,TRBJ2-3,CSANIGVDTQYF,TGCAGTGCTAATATAGGGGTCGATACGCAGTATTTT
TRBV7-2,.,.,TRBJ2-5,CASSLAMPPVETQYF,TGTGCCAGCAGCTTAGCGATGCCTCCGGTGGAGACCCAGTACTTC
TRBV3-1,TRBD2,.,TRBJ2-7,CASSQVSAGGYEQYF,TGTGCCAGCAGCCAAGTATCGGCGGGAGGGTACGAGCAGTACTTC
TRBV4-1,.,few,TRBJ2-1,CASSQQDPASYNEQFF,TGCGCCAGCAGCCAACAGGACCCCGCCTCCTACAATGAGCAGTTCTTC
TRBV7-2,TRBD2,few,TRBJ2-3,CASSSRAGGSDTQYF,TGTGCCAGCAGCTCCCGAGCGGGGGGGTCAGATACGCAGTATTTT
TRBV7-2,.,few,TRBJ1-6,CASSSGGRLSPLHF,TGTGCCAGCAGCTCAGGAGGAAGACTCTCACCCCTCCACTTT
TRBV2,TRBD1,few,TRBJ1-2,CASSEVGRGYGYTF,TGTGCCAGCAGTGAAGTGGGCAGGGGGTATGGCTACACCTTC
TRBV28,.,.,TRBJ1-4,CASSRGGINSNEKLFF,TGTGCCAGCAGCCGGGGAGGGATTAATTCTAATGAAAAACTGTTTTTT
TRBV15,TRBD2,.,TRBJ2-5,CATSRARAGVKETQYF,TGTGCCACCAGCAGAGCCAGAGCGGGAGTTAAGGAGACCCAGTACTTC
TRBV12-3/TRBV12-4,TRBD1,few,TRBJ1-2,CASTPSGQGNYGYTF,TGTGCCAGCACCCCGTCGGGACAGGGCAACTATGGCTACACCTTC
TRBV4-3,.,few,TRBJ1-4,CASSQESRSNEKLFF,TGCGCCAGCAGCCAAGAATCACGGAGTAATGAAAAACTGTTTTTT
TRBV25-1,.,once,TRBJ2-7,CASSAQNRPFEQYF,TGTGCCAGCAGTGCGCAGAATCGTCCCTTCGAGCAGTACTTC
TRBV19,.,few,TRBJ1-5,CASSPDSGYDQPQHF,TGTGCCAGTAGTCCCGATAGTGGGTACGATCAGCCCCAGCATTTT
TRBV12-3/TRBV12-4,TRBD2,.,TRBJ2-1,CASTRLAGFIEQFF,TGTGCCAGCACGCGACTAGCGGGATTTATTGAGCAGTTCTTC
TRBV6-2/TRBV6-3,.,once,TRBJ1-6,CASSYYPVLKSSYNSPLHF,TGTGCCAGCAGTTACTATCCGGTACTCAAAAGCTCCTATAATTCACCCCTCCACTTT
TRBV29-1,TRBD1,few,TRBJ1-3,CSVAGGSGNTIYF,TGCAGCGTTGCAGGGGGATCTGGAAACACCATATATTTT
TRBV4-3,TRBD2,few,TRBJ2-3,CASSPLEAGLAGLSDTQYF,TGCGCCAGCAGCCCCCTCGAGGCGGGACTAGCGGGACTATCAGATACGCAGTATTTT
TRBV5-5,.,few,TRBJ2-5,CASSLGLWQGQETQYF,TGTGCCAGCAGCTTGGGGTTGTGGCAGGGCCAAGAGACCCAGTACTTC
TRBV9,TRBD1,.,TRBJ2-3,CASSTGQGTDTQYF,TGTGCCAGCAGCACGGGACAGGGAACAGATACGCAGTATTTT
TRBV7-9,TRBD2,many,TRBJ2-5,CASSRTSGGQETQYF,TGTGCCAGCAGCCGAACTAGCGGGGGACAAGAGACCCAGTACTTC
TRBV15,TRBD1,few,TRBJ2-4,CATSRTDRGAKNIQYF,TGTGCCACCAGCAGAACGGACAGGGGGGCCAAAAACATTCAGTACTTC
TRBV7-2,TRBD1,few,TRBJ1-6,CASSLVWDRSSPLHF,TGTGCCAGCAGCTTAGTATGGGACAGGAGTTCACCCCTCCACTTT
TRBV15,.,.,TRBJ1-1,CATSRGEGSATEAFF,TGTGCCACCAGCAGAGGTGAGGGTTCGGCCACTGAAGCTTTCTTT
TRBV29-1,TRBD1,.,TRBJ2-7,CSVADRAPSYEQYF,TGCAGCGTAGCGGACAGGGCCCCCTCCTACGAGCAGTACTTC
TRBV12-3/TRBV12-4,.,.,TRBJ2-1,CASSLGLTFGNEQFF,TGTGCCAGTAGTTTAGGTCTAACCTTTGGCAATGAGCAGTTCTTC
TRBV6-5,TRBD1,many,TRBJ2-7,CASRGPGQGAYEQYF,TGTGCCAGCAGGGGTCCGGGACAGGGCGCCTACGAGCAGTACTTC
TRBV24-1,TRBD2,.,TRBJ2-5,CATSDFSGGQETQYF,TGTGCCACCAGTGATTTCAGCGGGGGGCAAGAGACCCAGTACTTC
TRBV3-1,.,many,TRBJ2-5,CASSQEEETQYF,TGTGCCAGCAGCCAAGAGGAAGAGACCCAGTACTTC
TRBV7-2,.,.,TRBJ2-3,CASSLDGTPTDTQYF,TGTGCCAGCAGCTTAGACGGGACTCCCACAGATACGCAGTATTTT
TRBV4-3,.,.,TRBJ2-1,CASSHGFGFNEQFF,TGCGCCAGCAGCCATGGGTTCGGGTTCAATGAGCAGTTCTTC